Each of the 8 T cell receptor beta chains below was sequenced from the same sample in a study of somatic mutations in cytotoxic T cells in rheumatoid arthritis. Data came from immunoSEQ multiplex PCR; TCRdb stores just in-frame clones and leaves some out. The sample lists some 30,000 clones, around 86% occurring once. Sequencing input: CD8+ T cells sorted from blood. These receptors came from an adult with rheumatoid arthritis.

The CDR3 DNA reads as TGCGCCAGCAGTGAGTTAGGGACAGGGGGCATGGCAGATACGCAGTATTTT. It codes for CASSELGTGGMADTQYF. V usage is TRBV10-1 and J usage is TRBJ2-3; TRBD1 matches at 12 bases. The V gene's germline CDR1 is WNHNN and CDR2 SYGVQD (reference sequence). The trim removed 1 base at V and 4 bases at J, leaving 6 bases unmatched. The CDR3 spans 17 residues.

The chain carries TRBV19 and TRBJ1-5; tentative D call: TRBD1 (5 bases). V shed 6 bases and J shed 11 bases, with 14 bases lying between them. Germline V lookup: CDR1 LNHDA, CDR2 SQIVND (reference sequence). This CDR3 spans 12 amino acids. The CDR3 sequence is CASSPGDETQHF. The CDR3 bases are TGTGCCAGTAGCCCCGGGGACGAGACCCAGCATTTT.

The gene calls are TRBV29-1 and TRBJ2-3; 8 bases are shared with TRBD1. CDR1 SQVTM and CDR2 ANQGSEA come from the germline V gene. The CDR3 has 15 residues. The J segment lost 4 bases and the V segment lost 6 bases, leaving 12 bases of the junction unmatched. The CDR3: CSVAPGQERADTQYF. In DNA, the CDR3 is TGCAGCGTAGCCCCGGGACAGGAAAGGGCAGATACGCAGTATTTT.

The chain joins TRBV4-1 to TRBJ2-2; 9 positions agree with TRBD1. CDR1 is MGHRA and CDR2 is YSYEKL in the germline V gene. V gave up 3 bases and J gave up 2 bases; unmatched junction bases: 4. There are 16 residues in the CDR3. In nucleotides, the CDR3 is TGCGCCAGCAGCCACCCACAGGGGGCCAACACCGGGGAGCTGTTTTTT. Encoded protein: CASSHPQGANTGELFF.

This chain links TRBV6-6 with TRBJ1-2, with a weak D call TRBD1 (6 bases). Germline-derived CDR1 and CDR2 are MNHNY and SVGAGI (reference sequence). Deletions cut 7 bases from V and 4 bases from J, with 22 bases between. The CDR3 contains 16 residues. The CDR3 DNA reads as TGTGCCAGCACTACGGGCTTAGGGGGGGCTCTCTATGGCTACACCTTC. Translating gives CASTTGLGGALYGYTF.

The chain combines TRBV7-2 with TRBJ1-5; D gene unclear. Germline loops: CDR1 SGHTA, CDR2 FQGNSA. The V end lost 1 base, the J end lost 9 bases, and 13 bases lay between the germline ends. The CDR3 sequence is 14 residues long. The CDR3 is CASSLDFIWGPQHF. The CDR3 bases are TGTGCCAGCAGCTTAGATTTTATTTGGGGGCCCCAGCATTTT.

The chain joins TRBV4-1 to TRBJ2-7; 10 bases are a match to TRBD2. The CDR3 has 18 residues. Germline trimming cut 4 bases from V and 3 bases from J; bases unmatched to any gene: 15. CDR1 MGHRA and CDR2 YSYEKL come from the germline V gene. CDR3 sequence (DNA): TGCGCCAGCAGCCCGACCGGAGGAGCGGGAGGGCCGTTCTACGAGCAGTACTTC. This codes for CASSPTGGAGGPFYEQYF.

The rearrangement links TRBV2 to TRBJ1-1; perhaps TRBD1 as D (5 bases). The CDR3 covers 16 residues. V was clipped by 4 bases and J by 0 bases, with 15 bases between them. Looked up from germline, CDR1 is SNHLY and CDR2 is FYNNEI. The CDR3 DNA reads TGTGCCAGCAGTGGAGAGGGGTATTCTTTGAACACTGAAGCTTTCTTT. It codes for CASSGEGYSLNTEAFF.